This T cell receptor (beta chain) is from a study of blood T cell repertoires in COVID-19. Overall study context: The samples span acute and convalescent COVID-19 from the United States, Italy and Spain.

The ends lost 6 bases at V and 4 bases at J; junction bases unmatched: 11. The CDR3 spans 16 residues. CDR1 and CDR2 (germline): MNHNY, SVGAGI (reference sequence). The assay was immunoSEQ multiplex PCR, and TCRdb's table has in-frame clones only and misses some. Here the sample spans more than 100,000 clones, roughly 80% being singletons. This sequence originates from a woman aged 80 or over with acute or convalescent COVID-19. The chain carries TRBV6-6 and TRBJ1-2; TRBD1 aligns across 10 bases. Material: peripheral blood. For the CDR3, the DNA is TGTGCCAGCAGCTCCGGGACAGGGGACAGAGGCTATGGCTACACCTTC. Its translation is CASSSGTGDRGYGYTF.